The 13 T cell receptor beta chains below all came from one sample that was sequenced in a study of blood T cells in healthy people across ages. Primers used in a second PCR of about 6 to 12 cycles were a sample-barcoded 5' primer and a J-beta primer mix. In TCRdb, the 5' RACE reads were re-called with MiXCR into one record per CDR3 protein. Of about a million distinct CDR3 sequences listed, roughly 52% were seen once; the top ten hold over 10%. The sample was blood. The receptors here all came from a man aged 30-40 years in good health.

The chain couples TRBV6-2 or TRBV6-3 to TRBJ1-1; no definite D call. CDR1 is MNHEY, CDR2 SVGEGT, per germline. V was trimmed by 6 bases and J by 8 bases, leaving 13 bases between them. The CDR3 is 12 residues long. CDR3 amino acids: CASSQNLGEAFF. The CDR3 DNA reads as TGTGCCAGCAGCCAAAACCTGGGGGAAGCTTTCTTT.

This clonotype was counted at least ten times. CDR3 in amino acids: CSARDPGAGYGYTF. The CDR3 DNA is TGCAGTGCTAGAGATCCGGGGGCCGGCTATGGCTACACCTTC. The chain combines TRBV20-1 with TRBJ1-2; tentative D call: TRBD1 (6 bases). The germline V gene has CDR1 DFQATT and CDR2 SNEGSKA (reference sequence). V was clipped by 0 bases and J by 4 bases, with 12 bases between them. The CDR3 covers 14 residues.

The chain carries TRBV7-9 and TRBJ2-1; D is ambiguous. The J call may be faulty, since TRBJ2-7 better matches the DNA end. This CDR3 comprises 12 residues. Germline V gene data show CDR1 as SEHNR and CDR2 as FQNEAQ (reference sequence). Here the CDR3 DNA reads TGTGCCAGCAGCTTACTTTACAATGAGCAGTACTTC. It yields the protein CASSLLYNEQYF.

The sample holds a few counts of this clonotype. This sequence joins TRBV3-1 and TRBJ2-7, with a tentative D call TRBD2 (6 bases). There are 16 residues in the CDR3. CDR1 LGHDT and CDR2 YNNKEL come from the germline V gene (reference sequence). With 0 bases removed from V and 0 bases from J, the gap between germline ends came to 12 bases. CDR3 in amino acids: CASSQERDSNSYEQYF. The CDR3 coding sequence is TGTGCCAGCAGCCAAGAAAGGGACTCAAACTCCTACGAGCAGTACTTC.

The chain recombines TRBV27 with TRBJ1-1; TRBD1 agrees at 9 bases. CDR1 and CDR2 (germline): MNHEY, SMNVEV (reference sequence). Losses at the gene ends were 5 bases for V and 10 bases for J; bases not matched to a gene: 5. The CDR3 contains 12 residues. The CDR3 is CASSPDRGVAFF. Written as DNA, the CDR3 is TGTGCCAGCAGTCCGGACAGGGGCGTAGCTTTCTTT.

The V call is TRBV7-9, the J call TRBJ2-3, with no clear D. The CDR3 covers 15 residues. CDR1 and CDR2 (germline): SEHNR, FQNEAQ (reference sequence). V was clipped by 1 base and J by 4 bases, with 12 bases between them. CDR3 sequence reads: CASSLGTTRPDTQYF. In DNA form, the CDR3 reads TGTGCCAGCAGCTTAGGTACTACCAGGCCAGATACGCAGTATTTT.

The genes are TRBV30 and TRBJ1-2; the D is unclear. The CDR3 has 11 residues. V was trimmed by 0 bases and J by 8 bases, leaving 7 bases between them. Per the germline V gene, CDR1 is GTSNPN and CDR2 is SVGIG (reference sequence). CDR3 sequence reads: CAWSVPRGYTF. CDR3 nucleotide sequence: TGTGCCTGGAGTGTGCCTCGAGGCTACACCTTC.

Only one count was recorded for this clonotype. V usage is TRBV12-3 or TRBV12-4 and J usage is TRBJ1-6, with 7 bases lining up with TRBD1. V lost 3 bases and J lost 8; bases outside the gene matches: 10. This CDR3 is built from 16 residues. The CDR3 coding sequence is TGTGCCAGCAGTTTCGTAAGGGGGCGCGTTGATTCACCCCTCCACTTT. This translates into CASSFVRGRVDSPLHF.

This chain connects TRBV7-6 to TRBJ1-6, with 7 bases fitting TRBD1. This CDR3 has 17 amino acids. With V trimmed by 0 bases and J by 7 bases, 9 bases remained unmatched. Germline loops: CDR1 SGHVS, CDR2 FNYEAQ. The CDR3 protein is CASSLAGGDRRNSPLHF. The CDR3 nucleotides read TGTGCCAGCAGCTTAGCTGGGGGGGACAGAAGGAATTCACCCCTCCACTTT.

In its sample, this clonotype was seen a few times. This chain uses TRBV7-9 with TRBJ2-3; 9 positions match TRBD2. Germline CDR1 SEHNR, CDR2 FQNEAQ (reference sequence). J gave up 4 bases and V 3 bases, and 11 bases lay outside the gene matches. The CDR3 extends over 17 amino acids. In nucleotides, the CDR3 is TGTGCCAGCAGCTTCATAGGCGGGACTAGCTACCCAGATACGCAGTATTTT. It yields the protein CASSFIGGTSYPDTQYF.

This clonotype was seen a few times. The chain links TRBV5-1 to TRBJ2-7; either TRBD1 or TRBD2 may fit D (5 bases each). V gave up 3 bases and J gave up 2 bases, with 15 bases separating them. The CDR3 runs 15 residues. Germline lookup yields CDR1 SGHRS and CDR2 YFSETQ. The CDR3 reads CASSSKEGRAYEQYF. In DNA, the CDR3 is TGCGCCAGCAGCTCAAAAGAGGGCAGGGCCTACGAGCAGTACTTC.

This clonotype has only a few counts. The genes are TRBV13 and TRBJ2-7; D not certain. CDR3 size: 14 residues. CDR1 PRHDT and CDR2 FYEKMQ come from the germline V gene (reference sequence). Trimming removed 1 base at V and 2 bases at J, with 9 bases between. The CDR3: CASSLVSETYEQYF. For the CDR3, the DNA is TGTGCCAGCAGCTTAGTGTCAGAAACCTACGAGCAGTACTTC.

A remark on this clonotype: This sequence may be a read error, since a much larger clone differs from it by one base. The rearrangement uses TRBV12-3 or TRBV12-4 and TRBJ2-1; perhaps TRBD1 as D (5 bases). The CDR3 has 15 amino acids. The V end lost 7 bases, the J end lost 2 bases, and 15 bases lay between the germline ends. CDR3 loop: CASTFVGATYNEQFF. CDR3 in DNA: TGTGCCAGCACATTTGTAGGGGCAACCTACAATGAGCAGTTCTTC.